This T cell receptor (beta chain) was observed in a study of control samples from healthy donors and cancer patients. Profiling relied on immunoSEQ multiplex PCR, and the TCRdb table lists in-frame clones only, not all of them. Of about 120,000 clones listed, around 87% are singletons. The CDR3 is 13 residues long. V lost 2 bases to trimming and J lost 6 bases, with 11 bases between them. CDR1 SGHKS and CDR2 YYEKEE come from the germline V gene (reference sequence). What was sequenced was PBMCs. The source is a woman aged 50 to 60 with colorectal cancer. The chain uses TRBV5-5 and TRBJ1-2; TRBD1 might be the D (6 bases). This chain's CDR3 is CASSLRRQDGYTF. The CDR3, as DNA: TGTGCCAGCAGCTTACGGAGACAGGATGGCTACACCTTC.